The 20 T cell receptor beta chains below were found in one sample sequenced in a study of T-cell memory formation after mild COVID-19. Each CDR3 protein gets one entry after TCRdb re-called the 5' RACE reads with MiXCR. Among roughly 560,000 distinct CDR3 sequences listed, 20% were seen once. The sample taken for sequencing was PBMCs or a T cell subset sorted from them (not recorded which). These receptors were collected from an adult woman who had mild COVID-19 (a few samples of this study predate the infection). Cell type and time point are not known.

The J gene is TRBJ2-6, the V gene TRBV11-2, with D perhaps TRBD1 or TRBD2 (5 bases each). The CDR3 spans 18 residues. Germline values: CDR1 SGHAT, CDR2 FQNNGV. V was shortened by 9 bases and J by 0 bases, with 21 bases between the two germline ends. Here the CDR3 DNA reads TGTGCCAGTAGACCGCCGGGACGCCAGCTCTCTGGGGCCAACGTCCTGACTTTC. It is translated as CASRPPGRQLSGANVLTF.

This clonotype has at least ten counts. This chain joins TRBV5-1 and TRBJ2-5, with a possible D match to TRBD1 (5 bases). The CDR3 length is 14 residues. Germline values: CDR1 SGHRS, CDR2 YFSETQ. V was trimmed by 0 bases and J by 2 bases, leaving 8 bases between them. CDR3 residues: CASSLVQGQETQYF. CDR3 DNA: TGCGCCAGCAGCTTGGTCCAGGGTCAAGAGACCCAGTACTTC.

The CDR3 nucleotides read TGCGCCAGCAGCTTGGAAGCGGGTTTTGGGCAGCTATACGAGCAGTACTTC. Its protein is CASSLEAGFGQLYEQYF. The gene calls are TRBV5-1 and TRBJ2-7; perhaps TRBD2 as D (6 bases). The V gene lost 0 bases and the J gene lost 4 bases, with 20 bases spanning the gap. The CDR3 has 17 residues. Germline V lookup: CDR1 SGHRS, CDR2 YFSETQ.

The V call is TRBV25-1, the J call TRBJ1-3; D is possibly TRBD1 (5 bases). Germline CDR1 is MGHDK and CDR2 is SYGVNS. CDR3 size: 15 residues. V gave up 1 base and J gave up 5 bases, with 12 bases separating them. The CDR3 reads CASSESKTDRNTIYF. DNA for the CDR3: TGTGCCAGCAGTGAATCGAAGACAGATCGAAACACCATATATTTT.

The sample holds a few counts of this clonotype. The J gene is TRBJ2-2, the V gene TRBV29-1; D perhaps matches TRBD2 (5 bases). Trimming stripped 6 bases from V and 3 bases from J, with 14 bases between. The V gene's germline CDR1 is SQVTM and CDR2 ANQGSEA. The CDR3 is made up of 14 amino acids. CDR3 in DNA: TGCAGCGTGACTAACGGATTGGACACCGGGGAGCTGTTTTTT. This encodes CSVTNGLDTGELFF.

This clonotype was counted between two and nine times. CDR3 nucleotide sequence: TGTGCCAGCAGCCAAGGAGTTGGGGAGCGGACGAGCTCCTACGAGCAGTACTTC. This encodes CASSQGVGERTSSYEQYF. The J gene is TRBJ2-7, the V gene TRBV4-2; D perhaps matches TRBD2 (5 bases). V dropped 1 base and J dropped 0 bases, with 19 bases sitting between them. This CDR3 is built from 18 residues. Germline V gene sequence: CDR1 LGHNA, CDR2 YNFKEQ.

This clonotype was seen a handful of times. The rearrangement links TRBV6-2 or TRBV6-3 to TRBJ2-7, with D possibly being TRBD1 (6 bases). V was trimmed by 4 bases and J by 2 bases, leaving 12 bases between them. The CDR3 sequence is 14 residues long. The germline gives CDR1 MNHEY, CDR2 SVGEGT. In DNA, the CDR3 is TGTGCCAGCAGTTTCTCCCAGGGGCCCTACGAGCAGTACTTC. Translation gives CASSFSQGPYEQYF.

This clonotype was picked up a small number of times. The chain couples TRBV5-1 to TRBJ1-1; a possible D gene is TRBD1 (6 bases). This CDR3 region has 15 residues. Per germline, CDR1 SGHRS and CDR2 YFSETQ. V dropped 5 bases and J dropped 0 bases, with 14 bases sitting between them. Here the CDR3 DNA reads TGCGCCAGCAGGGCGACGGACAGAGTGAACACTGAAGCTTTCTTT. It encodes CASRATDRVNTEAFF. The whole variable domain, remainder taken from reference TRBV5-1 and TRBJ1-1, is KAGVTQTPRYLIKTRGQQVTLSCSPISGHRSVSWYQQTPGQGLQFLFEYFSETQRNKGNFPGRFSGRQFSNSRSEMNVSTLELGDSALYLCASRATDRVNTEAFFGQGTRLTVV.

V usage is TRBV10-3 and J usage is TRBJ2-1; no firm D call. Deletions cut 6 bases from V and 2 bases from J, with 8 bases between. CDR3 size: 13 residues. Germline lookup yields CDR1 ENHRY and CDR2 SYGVKD. CDR3 DNA: TGTGCCATCAGGGGGTCTACCTACAATGAGCAGTTCTTC. Amino acid sequence: CAIRGSTYNEQFF.

With regard to this clonotype: The junction shows a germline mismatch at one end, possibly a read error. This sequence joins TRBV5-1 and TRBJ2-5; 10 nucleotides match TRBD2. From germline, CDR1 is SGHRS and CDR2 YFSETQ. CDR3 length equals 16 residues. The CDR3, as DNA: TGCGCCAGCAGCGCGATAACTAGCGGGGCTGAAGAAACCCAGTACTTC. This sequence encodes CASSAITSGAEETQYF. Drawing the rest from reference TRBV5-1 and TRBJ2-5, the complete variable domain is KAGVTQTPRYLIKTRGQQVTLSCSPISGHRSVSWYQQTPGQGLQFLFEYFSETQRNKGNFPGRFSGRQFSNSRSEMNVSTLELGDSALYLCASSAITSGAEETQYFGPGTRLLVL.

This chain uses TRBV10-3 with TRBJ1-4, with 7 bases aligning to TRBD1. The germline V gene has CDR1 ENHRY and CDR2 SYGVKD. The CDR3 runs to 16 residues. V shed 10 bases and J 8 bases; nucleotides not matched to a gene: 19. As DNA, the CDR3 is TGTGCCACCACCCGCGAAAGACAGGGTCCAGGCGAAAAACTGTTTTTT. It translates to CATTRERQGPGEKLFF.

The V gene is TRBV12-3 or TRBV12-4, the J gene TRBJ2-7; 10 bases are shared with TRBD2. The CDR3 is 14 residues long. J gave up 5 bases and V 7 bases, and 8 bases lay outside the gene matches. Here the CDR3 reads CASMGSAGGHEQYF. In DNA form, the CDR3 reads TGTGCCAGCATGGGGTCAGCGGGGGGGCACGAGCAGTACTTC.

V gene TRBV11-2 combines with J gene TRBJ2-4; D is unclear. In germline, CDR1 is SGHAT, CDR2 FQNNGV. V gave up 3 bases and J gave up 3 bases, with 6 bases separating them. This CDR3 spans 13 amino acids. CDR3 region: CASSFAGKNIQYF. The CDR3 DNA reads TGTGCCAGCAGCTTCGCTGGCAAAAACATTCAGTACTTC.

The V call is TRBV6-5, the J call TRBJ1-6, with D possibly being TRBD1 (5 bases). V was shortened by 7 bases and J by 2 bases, with 12 bases between the two germline ends. This CDR3 has 15 residues. Germline lookup yields CDR1 MNHEY and CDR2 SVGAGI. The CDR3 sequence: CASIQDRAYNSPLHF. The CDR3 DNA sequence: TGTGCCAGCATCCAAGACAGAGCCTATAATTCACCCCTCCACTTT.

J is TRBJ1-2 and V is TRBV15, with D perhaps matching TRBD1 (6 bases). V lost 1 base, J lost 8 bases, and 11 bases lay in between. The CDR3 is 13 residues long. Germline V gene data show CDR1 as LNHNV and CDR2 as YYDKDF (reference sequence). As DNA, the CDR3 is TGTGCCACCAGCAGAGCCACAGGGAAAGGCTACACCTTC. Amino acids: CATSRATGKGYTF.

This clonotype appeared a few times. This sequence joins TRBV5-1 and TRBJ2-2; TRBD1 might be the D (5 bases). Germline CDR1 reads SGHRS; CDR2 reads YFSETQ. The length of the CDR3 is 17 residues. Trimming removed 4 bases at V and 4 bases at J, with 20 bases between. CDR3 protein: CASSTPMGPVSTGELFF. DNA for the CDR3: TGCGCCAGCAGCACACCCATGGGGCCAGTGAGCACCGGGGAGCTGTTTTTT.

This clonotype was counted a few times. The gene calls are TRBV18 and TRBJ1-1; a possible D gene is TRBD1 (6 bases). Germline CDR1 and CDR2: KGHSH and LQKENI. Trimming stripped 3 bases from V and 1 base from J, with 15 bases between. The CDR3 is 16 amino acids. CDR3 in DNA: TGTGCCAGCTCACCCCAAAGGGACATCGGGAACACTGAAGCTTTCTTT. It translates to CASSPQRDIGNTEAFF.

This chain connects TRBV5-1 to TRBJ1-4, with D tentatively TRBD1 (5 bases). The CDR3 spans 13 residues. CDR1 is SGHRS, CDR2 YFSETQ, per germline. V lost 5 bases and J lost 2, with 7 bases in between. The CDR3 loop is CASRAGTNEKLFF. The CDR3 nucleotides are TGCGCCAGCAGGGCAGGGACTAATGAAAAACTGTTTTTT. Variable domain in full (rest from reference TRBV5-1 and TRBJ1-4): KAGVTQTPRYLIKTRGQQVTLSCSPISGHRSVSWYQQTPGQGLQFLFEYFSETQRNKGNFPGRFSGRQFSNSRSEMNVSTLELGDSALYLCASRAGTNEKLFFGSGTQLSVL.

This clonotype was seen a handful of times. The chain links TRBV13 to TRBJ1-1; 7 bases fit TRBD1. The V and J ends lost 3 bases and 1 base, in that order; junction bases with no gene match: 2. The CDR3 spans 14 residues. Per the germline V gene, CDR1 is PRHDT and CDR2 is FYEKMQ (reference sequence). CDR3 loop: CASSFRQGNTEAFF. CDR3 nucleotide sequence: TGTGCCAGCAGCTTCAGACAGGGGAACACTGAAGCTTTCTTT.

V and J are TRBV9 and TRBJ1-6; D ambiguous. CDR3 length equals 15 residues. Germline lookup yields CDR1 SGDLS and CDR2 YYNGEE. The V end was cut by 0 bases, the J end by 1 base, with 5 bases between. CDR3 sequence: CASSVVGSYNSPLHF. CDR3 nucleotides: TGTGCCAGCAGCGTAGTTGGGTCCTATAATTCACCCCTCCACTTT.